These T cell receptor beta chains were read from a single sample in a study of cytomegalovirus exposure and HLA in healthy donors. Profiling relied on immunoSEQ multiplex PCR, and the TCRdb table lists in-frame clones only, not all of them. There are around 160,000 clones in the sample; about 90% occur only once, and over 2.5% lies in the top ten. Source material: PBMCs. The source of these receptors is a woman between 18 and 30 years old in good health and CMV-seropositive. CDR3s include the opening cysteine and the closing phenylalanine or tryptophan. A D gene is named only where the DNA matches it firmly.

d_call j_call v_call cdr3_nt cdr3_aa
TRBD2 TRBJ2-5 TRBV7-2 TGTGCCAGCAGCTCTAGCGGGCTCGGAGAGACCCAGTACTTC CASSSSGLGETQYF
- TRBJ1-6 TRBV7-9 TGTGCCAGCAGCGCAGGGAATTCACCCCTCCACTTT CASSAGNSPLHF
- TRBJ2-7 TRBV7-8 TGTGCCAGCAGCTTAGTTCCGAGGGAGCAGTACTTC CASSLVPREQYF
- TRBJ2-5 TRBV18 TGTGCCAGCTCACTACAAGAGACCCAGTACTTC CASSLQETQYF
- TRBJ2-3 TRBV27 TGTGCCAGCAGTTTGTATGGGGGCGGCACAGATACGCAGTATTTT CASSLYGGGTDTQYF
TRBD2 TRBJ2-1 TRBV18 TGTGCCAGCTCACCACCGGGACTAGCGGATTACAATGAGCAGTTCTTC CASSPPGLADYNEQFF
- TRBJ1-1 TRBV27 TGTGCCAGCAGTACCCGGACAGCCCTGAACACTGAAGCTTTCTTT CASSTRTALNTEAFF
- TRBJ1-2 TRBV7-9 TGTGCCAGCAGCTTAGCTGGGGGGGAAATGGACGGCTACACCTTC CASSLAGGEMDGYTF
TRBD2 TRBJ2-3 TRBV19 TGTGCCAGCGCCGGGACTAGCGCAGATACGCAGTATTTT CASAGTSADTQYF
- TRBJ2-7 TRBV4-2 TGTGCCAGCAGCCCTGGAAGGGGTGCGGGGTTTAACGAGCAGTACTTC CASSPGRGAGFNEQYF
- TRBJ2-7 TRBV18 TGTGCCAGCTCACCACCGATCGTCGGCTACGAGCAGTACTTC CASSPPIVGYEQYF
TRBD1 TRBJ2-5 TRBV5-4 TGTGCCAGCAGCTTCAGGGGGCAACAAGAGACCCAGTACTTC CASSFRGQQETQYF
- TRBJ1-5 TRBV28 TGTGCCAGCAAGGGACACCGCCACAATCAGCCCCAGCATTTT CASKGHRHNQPQHF
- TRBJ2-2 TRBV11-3 TGTGCCAGCAGCTCAACAGGGTGGGAGACCGGGGAGCTGTTTTTT CASSSTGWETGELFF
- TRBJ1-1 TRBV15 TGTGCCACCAGCAGAGATCCATTTAGGCAGGGCAGAACTGAAGCTTTCTTT CATSRDPFRQGRTEAFF
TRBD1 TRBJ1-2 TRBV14 TGTGCCAGCAGTCGACAGGGGGCAAGGGGAGGCTACACCTTC CASSRQGARGGYTF
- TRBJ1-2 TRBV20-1 TGCAGTGCCAGTCGGGGTTATGGCTACACCTTC CSASRGYGYTF
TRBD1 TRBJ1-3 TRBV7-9 TGTGCCAGCAGCGTTACAGGGGGCTCTGGAAACACCATATATTTT CASSVTGGSGNTIYF
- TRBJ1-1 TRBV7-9 TGTGCCAGCAGCGCCGGACAGCCGAAACCCGAAGCTTTCTTT CASSAGQPKPEAFF
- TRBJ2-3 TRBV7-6 TGTGCCAGCAGCTTAAACGTGGGAGTGACAGATACGCAGTATTTT CASSLNVGVTDTQYF
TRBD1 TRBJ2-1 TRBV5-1 TGCGCCAGCAGCTTGGTTGGGACAGGCCGATACAATGAGCAGTTCTTC CASSLVGTGRYNEQFF
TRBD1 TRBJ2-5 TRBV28 TGTGCCAGCAATTCAGATTTAGGTGGTGGGACAGGGTACCAAGAGACCCAGTACTTC CASNSDLGGGTGYQETQYF
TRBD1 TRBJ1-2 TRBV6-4 TGTGCCAGCAGTGTACAGGGGGGTGACCTCTATGGCTACACCTTC CASSVQGGDLYGYTF
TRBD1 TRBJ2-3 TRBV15 TGTGCCACCAGCAGAGGACAGGGCGTCCAGTATTTT CATSRGQGVQYF